These 21 T cell receptor beta chains were all obtained from the same sample, sequenced in a study of a mutant IDH1 vaccine in newly diagnosed glioma. Time point reported: baseline, week 1 (first vaccination visit). The treatment is: pre-vaccination baseline after standard-of-care therapy. Method: immunoSEQ multiplex PCR; TCRdb's copy keeps in-frame clones and lacks some. The sample yields over 45,000 clones, about 91% seen once. The material was PBMCs, obtained from a glioma patient treated with radiotherapy, temozolomide or both. These receptors came from a man between 50 and 59 years old with glioma.

The chain links TRBV5-1 to TRBJ2-5; 13 nucleotides line up with TRBD2. Germline CDR1 reads SGHRS; CDR2 reads YFSETQ. V shed 4 bases and J 3 bases; nucleotides not matched to a gene: 3. CDR3 length equals 15 residues. This CDR3 is CASSITSGREETQYF. The DNA of the CDR3 is TGCGCCAGCAGCATTACTAGCGGGAGGGAAGAGACCCAGTACTTC.

This chain uses TRBV19 with TRBJ2-1, with TRBD1 identical over 8 bases. J gave up 6 bases and V 7 bases, and 8 bases lay outside the gene matches. Germline-derived CDR1 and CDR2 are LNHDA and SQIVND (reference sequence). The CDR3 is 14 amino acids. The CDR3 nucleotides are TGTGCCAGTATGCCACAGGGGGTTTTCAATGAGCAGTTCTTC. Translating gives CASMPQGVFNEQFF.

This chain joins TRBV19 and TRBJ1-2; D might be TRBD1 (5 bases). Germline CDR1 and CDR2: LNHDA and SQIVND (reference sequence). Deletions cut 11 bases from V and 3 bases from J, with 13 bases between. The CDR3 sequence is 12 residues long. CDR3: CAVPGGDYGYTF. The CDR3 DNA sequence: TGTGCCGTCCCGGGGGGTGACTATGGCTACACCTTC.

The table lists this clone with a few counts. J is TRBJ2-5 and V is TRBV7-9; TRBD1 matches at 10 bases. The CDR3 is 14 residues long. Losses at the gene ends were 5 bases for V and 4 bases for J; bases not matched to a gene: 4. The germline V gene has CDR1 SEHNR and CDR2 FQNEAQ (reference sequence). This CDR3 reads CASSRGQGGETQYF. CDR3 DNA: TGTGCCAGCAGCCGCGGACAGGGGGGAGAGACCCAGTACTTC.

This chain joins TRBV2 and TRBJ2-7, with 8 bases aligning to TRBD1. J was trimmed by 2 bases and V by 6 bases; bases with no gene match: 6. The CDR3 runs to 14 residues. Germline-derived CDR1 and CDR2 are SNHLY and FYNNEI. The DNA of the CDR3 is TGTGCCAGCAGCTACGACAGGGGAACCTACGAGCAGTACTTC. Amino acids: CASSYDRGTYEQYF.

The J gene is TRBJ1-1, the V gene TRBV18; 8 bases agree with TRBD1. Germline V gene data show CDR1 as KGHSH and CDR2 as LQKENI. The CDR3 runs 13 residues. V shed 3 bases, J shed 5 bases, and the junction held 2 bases outside the gene matches. This CDR3 is CASSPGQETEAFF. Written as DNA, the CDR3 is TGTGCCAGCTCACCGGGACAGGAGACTGAAGCTTTCTTT. Filled out from reference TRBV18 and TRBJ1-1, the complete variable domain reads NAGVMQNPRHLVRRRGQEARLRCSPMKGHSHVYWYRQLPEEGLKFMVYLQKENIIDESGMPKERFSAEFPKEGPSILRIQQVVRGDSAAYFCASSPGQETEAFFGQGTRLTVV.

The chain employs TRBV4-3 and TRBJ2-3; perhaps TRBD2 as D (5 bases). Germline V gene sequence: CDR1 LGHNA, CDR2 YSLEER. The V end lost 0 bases, the J end lost 1 base, and 5 bases lay between the germline ends. The CDR3 is made up of 14 amino acids. The CDR3 DNA is TGCGCCAGCAGCCAAGAAGCGGGCACAGATACGCAGTATTTT. Translating gives CASSQEAGTDTQYF.

The rearrangement joins TRBV18 to TRBJ1-1; D may be TRBD1 (6 bases). This CDR3 comprises 14 residues. The ends were cut back, 2 bases at V and 5 bases at J, with 12 bases in the middle. Per germline, CDR1 KGHSH and CDR2 LQKENI. The CDR3 sequence is CASSPRGGRTEAFF. The CDR3 nucleotides are TGTGCCAGCTCACCAAGGGGGGGGAGGACTGAAGCTTTCTTT.

The sample holds one count of this clone. V and J are TRBV5-8 and TRBJ2-1, with 13 nucleotides matching TRBD2. V lost 3 bases to trimming and J lost 7 bases; unmatched junction nucleotides: 4. The CDR3 is 15 residues long. From germline, CDR1 is SGHTS and CDR2 YDEGEE. The CDR3 DNA follows: TGTGCCAGCAGCTACGGGACTAGCGGGGTAAATGAGCAGTTCTTC. Its protein is CASSYGTSGVNEQFF.

This clone showed up just once. V and J are TRBV2 and TRBJ2-3, with 10 bases lining up with TRBD2. CDR3 size: 15 residues. Unmatched junction bases numbered 6, after V lost 4 bases and J lost 5 bases. CDR1 is SNHLY, CDR2 FYNNEI, per germline. The CDR3 region is CASSVLAGTEDTQYF. Written as DNA, the CDR3 is TGTGCCAGCAGTGTACTAGCGGGAACGGAAGATACGCAGTATTTT.

CDR3 nucleotides: TGCGCCAGCAGCCTTCTTGCAGGGCCTACCAATCAGCCCCAGCATTTT. Its protein is CASSLLAGPTNQPQHF. The chain uses TRBV4-1 and TRBJ1-5; D may be TRBD1 (5 bases). CDR1 is MGHRA and CDR2 is YSYEKL in the germline V gene. The CDR3 is 16 amino acids. V was clipped by 4 bases and J by 3 bases, with 16 bases between them.

The chain uses TRBV9 and TRBJ1-5, with a weak D call TRBD1 (6 bases). Per the germline V gene, CDR1 is SGDLS and CDR2 is YYNGEE. V lost 9 bases and J 1 base, leaving 14 bases between the germline ends. This CDR3 has 14 amino acids. This CDR3 reads CATPGQRSNQPQHF. CDR3 DNA: TGTGCCACACCGGGACAAAGAAGCAATCAGCCCCAGCATTTT.

Points on this clone: The conserved closing phenylalanine or tryptophan is absent in this CDR3, likely reflecting a read error. No DNA is shown, since the ends of the CDR3 on it are uncertain; the CDR3 is the one TCRdb lists. The rearrangement joins TRBV6-6 to TRBJ1-1. The CDR3 has 12 amino acids, counting both end residues. Germline CDR1 and CDR2: MNHNY and SVGAGI (reference sequence). CDR3: CASSTPGGSHAL.

The rearrangement uses TRBV16 and TRBJ1-5, with D perhaps TRBD1 (5 bases). Trimming took 1 base from V and 5 from J, leaving 15 bases between them. The CDR3 extends over 16 amino acids. The germline CDR1 and CDR2 sequences are KGHSY and FQNENV. CDR3 amino acids: CASSQFSQAVDQPQHF. For the CDR3, the DNA is TGTGCCAGCAGCCAATTTTCACAGGCAGTAGATCAGCCCCAGCATTTT.

This clone was observed once. V usage is TRBV28 and J usage is TRBJ1-1; no definite D call. CDR1 MDHEN and CDR2 SYDVKM come from the germline V gene. V lost 6 bases, J lost 1 base, and 9 bases lay in between. The CDR3 has 13 amino acids. Here the CDR3 reads CASRLGRNTEAFF. In DNA form, the CDR3 reads TGTGCCAGCAGACTAGGACGGAACACTGAAGCTTTCTTT.

This chain connects TRBV5-1 to TRBJ2-1, with 9 nucleotides matching TRBD1. CDR3 length: 15 amino acids. J was trimmed by 4 bases and V by 4 bases; bases with no gene match: 6. Germline CDR1 SGHRS, CDR2 YFSETQ. This CDR3 reads CASSTTGGDYNEQFF. CDR3 bases: TGCGCCAGCAGCACAACAGGGGGCGATTACAATGAGCAGTTCTTC.

This clone was counted once. The V gene is TRBV4-1, the J gene TRBJ2-7; tentatively, D is TRBD2 (6 bases). Trimming removed 3 bases at V and 7 bases at J, with 19 bases between. The CDR3 sequence is 15 residues long. Germline-derived CDR1 and CDR2 are MGHRA and YSYEKL. CDR3 sequence (DNA): TGCGCCAGCAGCCAGGGACCGGGTGGCGCGGGGGAGCAGTACTTC. It codes for CASSQGPGGAGEQYF.

There are a few counts of this clone. This chain uses TRBV18 with TRBJ1-2; D is uncertain. The CDR3 has 13 amino acids. Germline loops: CDR1 KGHSH, CDR2 LQKENI. Trimming pared 6 bases from V and 8 bases from J, leaving 16 bases between. As DNA, the CDR3 is TGTGCCAGCTCCCCGTTTGTGGCAGAGGGCTACACCTTC. Amino acid sequence: CASSPFVAEGYTF.

The chain joins TRBV6-6 to TRBJ1-6; the match to TRBD1 covers 8 bases. The CDR3 has 13 amino acids. Unmatched junction bases numbered 2, after V lost 4 bases and J lost 9 bases. Germline V CDR1 and CDR2: MNHNY, SVGAGI (reference sequence). Here the CDR3 reads CASSLGQGSPLHF. As DNA, the CDR3 is TGTGCCAGCAGTTTAGGACAGGGTTCACCCCTCCACTTT.

The chain couples TRBV6-5 to TRBJ2-7, with TRBD1 as a possible D gene (5 bases). Germline CDR1 reads MNHEY; CDR2 reads SVGAGI. The CDR3 runs 15 residues. V was trimmed by 7 bases and J by 3 bases, leaving 19 bases between them. The CDR3 loop reads CASTPHPGPNYEQYF. The CDR3 DNA is TGTGCCAGCACCCCGCACCCAGGGCCCAACTACGAGCAGTACTTC.

The count of this clone is one. This chain connects TRBV7-8 to TRBJ1-1, with TRBD1 as a possible D gene (5 bases). CDR3 size: 15 residues. Germline lookup yields CDR1 SGHVS and CDR2 FQNEAQ. The V end was cut by 0 bases, the J end by 2 bases, with 10 bases between. In DNA form, the CDR3 reads TGTGCCAGCAGCTTAGCTGGCAGGGTAAACACTGAAGCTTTCTTT. It specifies CASSLAGRVNTEAFF.